A selection of T cell receptor beta chains follows, all from one sample in a study of response to subunit inactivated influenza vaccine. Via MiXCR, TCRdb re-called the RT-PCR reads, giving one row per CDR3 protein. The sample holds a few hundred thousand distinct CDR3 sequences; roughly 9.7% are singletons and the top ten take 10% to 15%. This sample comprised PBMCs from blood, obtained 40 to 50 days after vaccination. These receptors all stem from a man in his fifties or sixties who received an inactivated influenza vaccine. The CDR3 runs from the conserved cysteine through the conserved F or W. The order of the fields is V gene, clone size, D gene, J gene, CDR3 protein, CDR3 DNA. D genes are given only for firm matches. A row's size may be missing; if present it is once, few, many or a size class.

V gene: TRBV5-1
clone size: NA
D gene: NA
J gene: TRBJ1-1
CDR3 protein: CASSFRGQNTEAFF
CDR3 DNA: TGCGCCAGCAGCTTCCGCGGACAGAACACTGAAGCTTTCTTT

V gene: TRBV7-2
clone size: many
D gene: NA
J gene: TRBJ2-5
CDR3 protein: CASSIQGAETQYF
CDR3 DNA: TGTGCCAGCAGCATTCAAGGGGCAGAGACCCAGTACTTC

V gene: TRBV28
clone size: few
D gene: NA
J gene: TRBJ2-7
CDR3 protein: CASSTPLALGSEQYF
CDR3 DNA: TGTGCCAGCAGTACCCCTCTGGCGCTGGGTTCCGAGCAGTACTTC

V gene: TRBV5-1
clone size: few
D gene: NA
J gene: TRBJ2-7
CDR3 protein: CASSLERRYEQYF
CDR3 DNA: TGCGCCAGCAGCTTGGAGCGGAGGTACGAGCAGTACTTC

V gene: TRBV27
clone size: many
D gene: TRBD1
J gene: TRBJ1-1
CDR3 protein: CASRLTGGTEAFF
CDR3 DNA: TGTGCCAGCAGACTTACAGGGGGCACTGAAGCTTTCTTT

V gene: TRBV5-1
clone size: NA
D gene: NA
J gene: TRBJ2-1
CDR3 protein: CASSSHLADSSYNEQFF
CDR3 DNA: TGCGCCAGCAGCTCGCATTTAGCGGATAGCTCCTACAATGAGCAGTTCTTC

V gene: TRBV20-1
clone size: NA
D gene: NA
J gene: TRBJ2-2
CDR3 protein: CSARRAGLSGELFF
CDR3 DNA: TGCAGTGCTAGGCGGGCAGGGCTTTCCGGGGAGCTGTTTTTT

V gene: TRBV20-1
clone size: many
D gene: TRBD1
J gene: TRBJ2-7
CDR3 protein: CSASGLDRGPREQYF
CDR3 DNA: TGCAGTGCTAGTGGGTTGGACAGGGGGCCTCGGGAGCAGTACTTC

V gene: TRBV4-3
clone size: few
D gene: TRBD2
J gene: TRBJ2-1
CDR3 protein: CASSQPKGGGPSYNEQFF
CDR3 DNA: TGCGCCAGCAGCCAACCCAAGGGCGGGGGGCCCTCCTACAATGAGCAGTTCTTC

V gene: TRBV7-2
clone size: NA
D gene: NA
J gene: TRBJ2-3
CDR3 protein: CASSLGGSPTQYF
CDR3 DNA: TGTGCCAGCAGCTTAGGGGGCAGCCCTACGCAGTATTTT

V gene: TRBV12-3/TRBV12-4
clone size: few
D gene: TRBD1
J gene: TRBJ2-1
CDR3 protein: CASNATPGTGEYNEQFF
CDR3 DNA: TGTGCCAGCAATGCGACTCCCGGGACAGGGGAGTACAATGAGCAGTTCTTC

V gene: TRBV4-3
clone size: NA
D gene: NA
J gene: TRBJ1-4
CDR3 protein: CASSQDTRFSEKLFF
CDR3 DNA: TGCGCCAGCAGCCAAGATACCAGATTTTCGGAAAAACTGTTTTTT

V gene: TRBV6-1
clone size: NA
D gene: NA
J gene: TRBJ2-3
CDR3 protein: CASSSPLAPGTDTQYF
CDR3 DNA: TGTGCCAGCAGCTCCCCGCTAGCCCCAGGCACAGATACGCAGTATTTT

V gene: TRBV11-2
clone size: NA
D gene: NA
J gene: TRBJ2-1
CDR3 protein: CASSSLKGSYNEQFF
CDR3 DNA: TGTGCCAGCAGCTCACTAAAGGGTTCCTACAATGAGCAGTTCTTC

V gene: TRBV7-2
clone size: NA
D gene: TRBD1
J gene: TRBJ1-1
CDR3 protein: CASSLRGQGLNTEAFF
CDR3 DNA: TGTGCCAGCAGCCTTAGGGGACAGGGTTTGAACACTGAAGCTTTCTTT

V gene: TRBV4-3
clone size: few
D gene: TRBD1
J gene: TRBJ2-2
CDR3 protein: CASSQDPDRDTGELFF
CDR3 DNA: TGCGCCAGCAGCCAAGACCCGGACAGGGACACCGGGGAGCTGTTTTTT

V gene: TRBV7-2
clone size: few
D gene: NA
J gene: TRBJ1-1
CDR3 protein: CASSLRVSSNTEAFF
CDR3 DNA: TGTGCCAGCAGCTTAAGGGTCAGTTCAAACACTGAAGCTTTCTTT

V gene: TRBV15
clone size: NA
D gene: TRBD1
J gene: TRBJ2-7
CDR3 protein: CATSRDRDFSYEQYF
CDR3 DNA: TGTGCCACCAGCAGGGACAGGGACTTCTCCTACGAGCAGTACTTC

V gene: TRBV7-9
clone size: few
D gene: TRBD2
J gene: TRBJ2-7
CDR3 protein: CASSAGTSTYEQYF
CDR3 DNA: TGTGCCAGCAGCGCCGGGACTAGCACGTACGAGCAGTACTTC

V gene: TRBV10-3
clone size: NA
D gene: NA
J gene: TRBJ2-7
CDR3 protein: CAISEFREWYF
CDR3 DNA: TGTGCCATCAGTGAGTTCAGAGAATGGTACTTC

V gene: TRBV20-1
clone size: NA
D gene: TRBD2
J gene: TRBJ2-1
CDR3 protein: CSAHPVAGFNEQFF
CDR3 DNA: TGCAGTGCTCATCCGGTAGCGGGATTCAATGAGCAGTTCTTC

V gene: TRBV2
clone size: NA
D gene: TRBD2
J gene: TRBJ2-7
CDR3 protein: CASSDITSGSSYEQYF
CDR3 DNA: TGTGCCAGCAGTGATATAACTAGCGGGAGCTCCTACGAGCAGTACTTC

V gene: TRBV12-3/TRBV12-4
clone size: NA
D gene: NA
J gene: TRBJ1-4
CDR3 protein: CASSLGQLDHSLFF
CDR3 DNA: TGTGCCAGCAGTTTGGGTCAGCTAGATCATTCTCTGTTTTTT

V gene: TRBV27
clone size: many
D gene: TRBD1
J gene: TRBJ2-7
CDR3 protein: CASSGQDRVIGEQYF
CDR3 DNA: TGTGCCAGCAGTGGGCAGGACAGGGTGATAGGGGAGCAGTACTTC

V gene: TRBV29-1
clone size: many
D gene: NA
J gene: TRBJ2-3
CDR3 protein: CSAYQGGRLDTQYF
CDR3 DNA: TGCAGCGCTTATCAGGGTGGGCGGCTAGATACGCAGTATTTT

V gene: TRBV29-1
clone size: NA
D gene: NA
J gene: TRBJ2-5
CDR3 protein: CSVRHGETQYF
CDR3 DNA: TGCAGCGTTCGGCATGGAGAGACCCAGTACTTC

V gene: TRBV19
clone size: few
D gene: TRBD1
J gene: TRBJ2-5
CDR3 protein: CASSTGQGRQETQYF
CDR3 DNA: TGTGCCAGTAGTACGGGACAGGGCCGCCAAGAGACCCAGTACTTC

V gene: TRBV4-3
clone size: few
D gene: TRBD2
J gene: TRBJ2-1
CDR3 protein: CASSYLERGDNEQFF
CDR3 DNA: TGCGCCAGCAGCTACCTAGAGCGGGGGGACAATGAGCAGTTCTTC

V gene: TRBV12-3/TRBV12-4
clone size: few
D gene: TRBD1
J gene: TRBJ2-7
CDR3 protein: CASSSDRDFYEQYF
CDR3 DNA: TGTGCCAGCAGTTCGGACAGGGATTTTTACGAGCAGTACTTC

V gene: TRBV6-6
clone size: NA
D gene: NA
J gene: TRBJ2-7
CDR3 protein: CASSYGADPEQYF
CDR3 DNA: TGTGCCAGCAGTTACGGGGCGGACCCTGAGCAGTACTTC

V gene: TRBV14
clone size: NA
D gene: NA
J gene: TRBJ2-5
CDR3 protein: CASSQRGQIQETQYF
CDR3 DNA: TGTGCCAGCAGCCAGAGGGGTCAGATACAAGAGACCCAGTACTTC

V gene: TRBV5-6
clone size: few
D gene: NA
J gene: TRBJ1-3
CDR3 protein: CASSPGRDRNTIYF
CDR3 DNA: TGTGCCAGCAGCCCCGGGAGGGACAGAAACACCATATATTTT

V gene: TRBV2
clone size: NA
D gene: NA
J gene: TRBJ2-7
CDR3 protein: CASSGGGDTSYEQYF
CDR3 DNA: TGTGCCAGCAGTGGAGGGGGGGACACTTCCTACGAGCAGTACTTC

V gene: TRBV29-1
clone size: NA
D gene: NA
J gene: TRBJ1-1
CDR3 protein: CSVFSLMNTEAFF
CDR3 DNA: TGCAGCGTTTTCAGCCTGATGAACACTGAAGCTTTCTTT

V gene: TRBV20-1
clone size: NA
D gene: NA
J gene: TRBJ2-1
CDR3 protein: CSALWAVSLNEQFF
CDR3 DNA: TGCAGTGCTCTCTGGGCTGTTAGTCTCAATGAGCAGTTCTTC

V gene: TRBV18
clone size: NA
D gene: NA
J gene: TRBJ1-4
CDR3 protein: CASSPVSLATNEKLFF
CDR3 DNA: TGTGCCAGCTCACCAGTCTCCCTCGCAACTAATGAAAAACTGTTTTTT

V gene: TRBV7-6
clone size: many
D gene: TRBD2
J gene: TRBJ2-7
CDR3 protein: CASSSSSVAGAYEQYF
CDR3 DNA: TGTGCCAGCAGCTCGTCTTCGGTAGCGGGAGCCTACGAGCAGTACTTC

V gene: TRBV7-2
clone size: NA
D gene: NA
J gene: TRBJ1-5
CDR3 protein: CASTALNQPQHF
CDR3 DNA: TGTGCCAGCACGGCCCTGAATCAGCCCCAGCATTTT

V gene: TRBV20-1
clone size: NA
D gene: NA
J gene: TRBJ2-1
CDR3 protein: CSARSPCLRNEQFF
CDR3 DNA: TGCAGTGCTAGATCGCCGTGCCTCCGCAATGAGCAGTTCTTC

V gene: TRBV5-1
clone size: many
D gene: NA
J gene: TRBJ2-7
CDR3 protein: CASSLGGAGGEQYF
CDR3 DNA: TGCGCCAGCAGCTTGGGCGGGGCCGGGGGCGAGCAGTACTTC

V gene: TRBV7-2
clone size: many
D gene: NA
J gene: TRBJ2-5
CDR3 protein: CASSLARQETQYF
CDR3 DNA: TGTGCCAGCAGCTTAGCTAGACAAGAGACCCAGTACTTC

V gene: TRBV4-3
clone size: NA
D gene: NA
J gene: TRBJ2-1
CDR3 protein: CASSQVPGEQFF
CDR3 DNA: TGCGCCAGCAGCCAAGTTCCAGGGGAGCAGTTCTTC

V gene: TRBV20-1
clone size: many
D gene: TRBD2
J gene: TRBJ2-1
CDR3 protein: CSAAPSGTYNEQFF
CDR3 DNA: TGCAGTGCCGCCCCTAGCGGGACTTATAATGAGCAGTTCTTC